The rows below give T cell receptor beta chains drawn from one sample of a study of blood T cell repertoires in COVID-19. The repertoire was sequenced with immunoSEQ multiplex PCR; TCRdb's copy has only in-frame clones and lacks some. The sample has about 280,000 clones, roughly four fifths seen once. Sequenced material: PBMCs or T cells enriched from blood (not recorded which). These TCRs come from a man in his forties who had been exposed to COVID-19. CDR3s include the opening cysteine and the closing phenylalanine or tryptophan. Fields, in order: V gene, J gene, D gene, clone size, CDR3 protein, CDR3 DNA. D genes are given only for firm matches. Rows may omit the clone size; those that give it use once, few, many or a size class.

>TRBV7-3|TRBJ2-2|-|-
CASSPRVQGTGELFF
TGTGCCAGCAGCCCGAGGGTCCAGGGGACCGGGGAGCTGTTTTTT
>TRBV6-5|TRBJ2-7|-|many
CASQTRGTYEQYF
TGTGCCAGCCAGACTAGGGGCACCTACGAGCAGTACTTC
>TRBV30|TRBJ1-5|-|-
CACGLGAGNSNQPQHF
TGTGCCTGTGGTTTGGGGGCCGGGAATAGCAATCAGCCCCAGCATTTT
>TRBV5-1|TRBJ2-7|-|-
CASSEGDRDYEQYF
TGCGCCAGCAGCGAGGGCGACCGAGACTACGAGCAGTACTTC
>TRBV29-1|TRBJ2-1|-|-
CSVEVQGYNEQFF
TGCAGCGTTGAGGTTCAGGGATACAATGAGCAGTTCTTC
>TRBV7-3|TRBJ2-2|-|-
CASSLVHGELFF
TGTGCCAGCAGCTTAGTTCACGGGGAGCTGTTTTTT
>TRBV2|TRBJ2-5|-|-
CASSEAGPTQYF
TGTGCCAGCAGTGAAGCGGGCCCGACCCAGTACTTC
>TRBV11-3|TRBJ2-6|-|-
CASSLVLGGALGSGANVLTF
TGTGCCAGCAGCTTAGTTCTCGGAGGCGCCCTAGGCTCTGGGGCCAACGTCCTGACTTTC
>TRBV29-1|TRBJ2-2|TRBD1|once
CSVRDSYTNTGELFF
TGCAGCGTTCGGGACAGTTATACGAACACCGGGGAGCTGTTTTTT
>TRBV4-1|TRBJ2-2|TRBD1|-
CASSRDRDRVAGELFF
TGCGCCAGCAGCCGGGATCGGGACAGGGTTGCCGGGGAGCTGTTTTTT
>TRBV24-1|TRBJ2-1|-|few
CATSDSSALSYNEQFF
TGTGCCACCAGTGACTCATCAGCGCTCTCCTACAATGAGCAGTTCTTC
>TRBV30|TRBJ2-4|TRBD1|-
CAWSPRQGAKNIQYF
TGTGCCTGGAGCCCTAGACAGGGAGCCAAAAACATTCAGTACTTC
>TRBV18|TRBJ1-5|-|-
CASSPQSFTGQQPQHF
TGTGCCAGCTCACCACAAAGCTTCACAGGTCAGCAGCCCCAGCATTTT
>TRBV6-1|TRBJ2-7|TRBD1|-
CASSATTGTGVYYEQYF
TGTGCCAGCAGTGCCACAACCGGGACAGGGGTTTACTACGAGCAGTACTTC
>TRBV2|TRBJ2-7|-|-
CASKWGLQFPQYLYEQYF
TGTGCCAGCAAATGGGGGCTGCAGTTTCCGCAGTATCTCTACGAGCAGTACTTC
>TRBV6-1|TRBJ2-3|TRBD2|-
CASSEIARAGSTDTQYF
TGTGCCAGCAGTGAAATTGCCCGAGCGGGGAGCACAGATACGCAGTATTTT
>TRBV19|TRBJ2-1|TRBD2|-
CASRREGLNNEQFF
TGTGCCAGTAGACGGGAGGGCCTTAACAATGAGCAGTTCTTC
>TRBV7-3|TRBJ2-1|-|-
CASSLNAAYDEQFF
TGTGCCAGCAGCTTAAACGCCGCCTACGATGAGCAGTTCTTC
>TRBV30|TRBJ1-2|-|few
CAWSAQANYGYTF
TGTGCCTGGAGTGCTCAGGCTAACTATGGCTACACCTTC
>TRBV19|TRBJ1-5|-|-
CASSNPYSVGNQPQHF
TGTGCCAGTAGTAACCCCTATTCGGTGGGCAATCAGCCCCAGCATTTT
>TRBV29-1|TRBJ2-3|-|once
CSVVGVHTDTQYF
TGCAGCGTTGTAGGGGTTCACACAGATACGCAGTATTTT
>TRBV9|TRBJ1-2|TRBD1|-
CASSVGTGANYGYTF
TGTGCCAGCAGCGTAGGGACAGGGGCGAACTATGGCTACACCTTC
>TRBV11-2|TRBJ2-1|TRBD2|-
CASSLPYSGSKLNEQFF
TGTGCCAGCAGCTTACCCTATAGCGGGAGTAAGCTCAATGAGCAGTTCTTC
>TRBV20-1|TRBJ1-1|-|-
CSSVQNTEAFF
TGCAGTTCGGTCCAGAACACTGAAGCTTTCTTT
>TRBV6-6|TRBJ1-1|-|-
CASTIPLWGPGEAFF
TGTGCCAGCACTATCCCCCTATGGGGGCCGGGAGAAGCTTTCTTT
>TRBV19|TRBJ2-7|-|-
CASSIPRRAIYEQYF
TGTGCCAGTAGTATCCCCCGGAGAGCCATCTACGAGCAGTACTTC
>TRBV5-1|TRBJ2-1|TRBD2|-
CASSLLSGRILSNEQFF
TGCGCCAGCAGCTTACTTAGCGGGAGAATTTTGAGCAATGAGCAGTTCTTC
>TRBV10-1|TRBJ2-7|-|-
CASSDSAGAGSYEQYF
TGCGCCAGCAGCGATTCAGCGGGCGCCGGCTCCTACGAGCAGTACTTC
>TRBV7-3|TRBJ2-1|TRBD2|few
CASSLLSGSFDEQFF
TGTGCCAGCAGCTTACTGAGCGGGAGCTTTGATGAGCAGTTCTTC
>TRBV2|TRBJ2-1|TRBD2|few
CASDGLVAGGRDEQFF
TGTGCCAGCGATGGTCTGGTCGCGGGGGGTCGAGATGAGCAGTTCTTC
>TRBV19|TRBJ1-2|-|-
CATGPRRRNYGYTF
TGTGCCACCGGCCCCCGCCGGAGAAACTATGGCTACACCTTC
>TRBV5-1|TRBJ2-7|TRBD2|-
CASSSSTSGRPYEQYF
TGCGCCAGCAGCTCCTCCACTAGCGGGAGGCCCTACGAGCAGTACTTC
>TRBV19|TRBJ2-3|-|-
CASSISGGRTDTQYF
TGTGCCAGTAGTATCTCAGGCGGGCGCACAGATACGCAGTATTTT
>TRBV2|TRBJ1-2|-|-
CASSQGEGRGYTF
TGTGCCAGCAGCCAAGGGGAAGGGCGAGGCTACACCTTC
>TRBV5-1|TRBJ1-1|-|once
CASSLGDGGPGNTEAFF
TGCGCCAGCAGTTTGGGTGACGGGGGGCCGGGGAACACTGAAGCTTTCTTT
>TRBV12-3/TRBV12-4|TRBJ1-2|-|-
CASTQTVFYGYTF
TGTGCCAGCACTCAGACAGTTTTCTATGGCTACACCTTC
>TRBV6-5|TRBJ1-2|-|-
CASSYSGTSYGYTF
TGTGCCAGCAGTTACTCCGGGACAAGCTATGGCTACACCTTC
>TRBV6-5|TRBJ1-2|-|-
CASSYTYREGGYTF
TGTGCCAGCAGTTATACATACCGCGAGGGTGGCTACACCTTC
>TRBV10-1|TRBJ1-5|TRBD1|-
CASSPAFYRGWNQPQHF
TGCGCCAGCAGCCCCGCTTTCTACAGGGGGTGGAATCAGCCCCAGCATTTT
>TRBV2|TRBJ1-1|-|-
CASRQGTEAFF
TGTGCCAGTCGGCAGGGAACTGAAGCTTTCTTT
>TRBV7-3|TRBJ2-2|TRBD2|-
CASSSLAGNTGELFF
TGTGCCAGCAGCTCGCTAGCGGGAAACACCGGGGAGCTGTTTTTT
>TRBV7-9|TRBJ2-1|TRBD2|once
CASSFLAGEAEQFF
TGTGCCAGCAGCTTTTTAGCGGGAGAGGCTGAGCAGTTCTTC
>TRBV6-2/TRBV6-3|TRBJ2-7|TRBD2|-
CASSYGTSGRMYF
TGTGCCAGCAGTTACGGGACTAGCGGGAGAATGTACTTC
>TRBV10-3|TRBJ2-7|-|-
CAISQTSTYEQYF
TGTGCCATCAGTCAGACATCCACCTACGAGCAGTACTTC
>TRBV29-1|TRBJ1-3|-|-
CSVLSGAQGNTIYF
TGCAGCGTTCTTTCAGGGGCGCAGGGAAACACCATATATTTT
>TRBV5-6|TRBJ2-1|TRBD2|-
CASSYRTSGRVKYNEQFF
TGTGCCAGCAGCTACCGGACTAGCGGGAGGGTTAAATACAATGAGCAGTTCTTC
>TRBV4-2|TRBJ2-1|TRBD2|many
CASSQAGTRDNEQFF
TGTGCCAGCAGCCAAGCCGGGACTAGGGACAATGAGCAGTTCTTC
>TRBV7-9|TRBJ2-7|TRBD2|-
CASSLALAGGTSSYEQYF
TGTGCCAGCAGCTTAGCCTTGGCGGGAGGAACCAGCTCCTACGAGCAGTACTTC
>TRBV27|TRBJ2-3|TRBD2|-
CASTPPGLAGMSTPDTQYF
TGTGCCAGCACCCCGCCGGGACTAGCGGGAATGTCAACCCCAGATACGCAGTATTTT
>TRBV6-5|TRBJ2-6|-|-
CASKPYGEGANVLTF
TGTGCCAGCAAACCCTACGGGGAGGGGGCCAACGTCCTGACTTTC
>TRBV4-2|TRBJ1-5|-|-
CASSQETGRQPQHF
TGTGCCAGCAGCCAAGAGACAGGACGTCAGCCCCAGCATTTT